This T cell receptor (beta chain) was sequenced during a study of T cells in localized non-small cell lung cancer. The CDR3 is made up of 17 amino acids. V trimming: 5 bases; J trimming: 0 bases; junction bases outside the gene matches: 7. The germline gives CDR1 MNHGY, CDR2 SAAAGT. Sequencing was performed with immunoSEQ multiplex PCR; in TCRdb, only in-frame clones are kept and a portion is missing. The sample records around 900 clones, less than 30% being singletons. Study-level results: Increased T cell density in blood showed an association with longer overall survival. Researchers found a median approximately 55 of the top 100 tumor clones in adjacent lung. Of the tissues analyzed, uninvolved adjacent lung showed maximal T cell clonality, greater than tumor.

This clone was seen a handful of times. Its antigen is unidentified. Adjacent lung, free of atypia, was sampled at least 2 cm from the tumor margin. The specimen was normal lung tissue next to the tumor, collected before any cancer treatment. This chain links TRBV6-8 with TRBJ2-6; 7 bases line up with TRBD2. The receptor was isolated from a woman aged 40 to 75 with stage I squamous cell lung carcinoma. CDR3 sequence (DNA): TGTGCCAGCAGTGACGGGACGGGAGGCTCTGGGGCCAACGTCCTGACTTTC. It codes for CASSDGTGGSGANVLTF.